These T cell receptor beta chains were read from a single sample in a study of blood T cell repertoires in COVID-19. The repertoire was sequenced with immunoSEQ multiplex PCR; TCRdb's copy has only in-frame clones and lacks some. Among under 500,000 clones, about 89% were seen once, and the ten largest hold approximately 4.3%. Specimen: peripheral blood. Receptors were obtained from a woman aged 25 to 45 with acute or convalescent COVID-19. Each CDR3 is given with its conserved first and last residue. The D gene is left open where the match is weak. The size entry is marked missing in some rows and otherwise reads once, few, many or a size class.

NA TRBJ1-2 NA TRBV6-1 CASSESFPDRINYGYTF TGTGCCAGCAGTGAATCCTTCCCGGACAGAATAAACTATGGCTACACCTTC
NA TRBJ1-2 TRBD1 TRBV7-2 CASSPGTDYGYTF TGTGCCAGCAGCCCCGGGACAGACTATGGCTACACCTTC
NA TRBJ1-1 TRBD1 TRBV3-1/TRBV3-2 CASSQKRTGDISNTEAFF TGTGCCAGCAGCCAAAAGAGGACAGGGGATATATCTAACACTGAAGCTTTCTTT
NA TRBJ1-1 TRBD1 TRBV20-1 CSASRDRGPTEAFF TGCAGTGCTAGTCGGGACAGGGGGCCGACTGAAGCTTTCTTT
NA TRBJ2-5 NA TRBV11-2 CASSLQGPQETQYF TGTGCCAGCAGCTTACAGGGGCCCCAAGAGACCCAGTACTTC
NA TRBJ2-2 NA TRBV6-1 CASSEEWIGELFF TGTGCCAGCAGTGAGGAGTGGATCGGGGAGCTGTTTTTT
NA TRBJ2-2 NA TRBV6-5 CASSAGPTRSGELFF TGTGCCAGCAGCGCGGGGCCCACTAGGTCCGGGGAGCTGTTTTTT
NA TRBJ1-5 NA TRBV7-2 CASSLLQGSQPQHF TGTGCCAGCAGCTTATTGCAGGGAAGTCAGCCCCAGCATTTT
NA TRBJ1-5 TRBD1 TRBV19 CASSITNRGRNQPQHF TGTGCCAGTAGTATAACTAACAGGGGTCGAAATCAGCCCCAGCATTTT
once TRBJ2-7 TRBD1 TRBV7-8 CASSGRDSYEQYF TGTGCCAGCAGCGGCCGGGACAGCTACGAGCAGTACTTC
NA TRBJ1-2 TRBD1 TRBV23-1 CASSPTPPRGNDQYGYTF TGCGCCAGCAGTCCGACCCCCCCCAGGGGGAATGACCAATATGGCTACACCTTC
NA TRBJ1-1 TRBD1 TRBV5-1 CASRLSTQTGGARSTEAFF TGCGCCAGCAGGCTGAGCACACAAACAGGGGGCGCCCGGTCCACTGAAGCTTTCTTT
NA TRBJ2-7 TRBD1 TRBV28 CASSLVAGGAYEQYF TGTGCCAGCAGCCTAGTGGCAGGGGGCGCGTACGAGCAGTACTTC
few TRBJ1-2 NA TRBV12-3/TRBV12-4 CASRDTYYGYTF TGTGCCAGTCGGGACACGTACTATGGCTACACCTTC
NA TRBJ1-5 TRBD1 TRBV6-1 CASSVTGQGLSGNQPQHF TGTGCCAGCAGTGTAACAGGACAGGGTTTAAGCGGCAATCAGCCCCAGCATTTT
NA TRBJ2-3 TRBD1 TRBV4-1 CASSQEGTGTLTDTQYF TGCGCCAGCAGCCAAGAGGGGACAGGGACCCTCACAGATACGCAGTATTTT
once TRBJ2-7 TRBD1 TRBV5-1 CASSPGQGTTYEQYF TGCGCCAGCAGCCCAGGACAGGGGACAACCTACGAGCAGTACTTC
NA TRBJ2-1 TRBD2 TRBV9 CASSFSGGGNNEQFF TGTGCCAGCAGCTTTAGCGGGGGGGGCAACAATGAGCAGTTCTTC
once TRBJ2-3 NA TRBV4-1 CASSLTSTDTQYF TGCGCCAGCAGCCTGACAAGCACAGATACGCAGTATTTT
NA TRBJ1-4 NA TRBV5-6 CASSLAGGGSEKLFF TGTGCCAGCAGCTTGGCCGGGGGAGGCAGTGAAAAACTGTTTTTT
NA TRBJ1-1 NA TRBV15 CATSRDGTPNTEAFF TGTGCCACCAGCAGAGACGGGACACCCAACACTGAAGCTTTCTTT
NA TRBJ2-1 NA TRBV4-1 CASSQTPLYNEQFF TGCGCCAGCAGCCAAACGCCACTATACAATGAGCAGTTCTTC
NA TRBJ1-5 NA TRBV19 CASSPGKGDQPQHF TGTGCCAGTAGTCCGGGAAAGGGGGATCAGCCCCAGCATTTT
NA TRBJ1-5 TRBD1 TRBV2 CASSWDRDQPQHF TGTGCCAGCAGCTGGGACAGGGATCAGCCCCAGCATTTT
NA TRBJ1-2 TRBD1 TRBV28 CASTLLQGNGYTF TGTGCCAGCACACTTCTACAGGGGAATGGCTACACCTTC
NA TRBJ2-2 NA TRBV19 CASSIFTSTIPGELFF TGTGCCAGTAGTATTTTTACATCCACTATTCCCGGGGAGCTGTTTTTT
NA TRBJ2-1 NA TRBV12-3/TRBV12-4 CASSAQGNEQFF TGTGCCAGCAGTGCACAGGGCAATGAGCAGTTCTTC
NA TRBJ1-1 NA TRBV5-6 CASRDTMNTEAFF TGTGCCAGCCGGGACACCATGAACACTGAAGCTTTCTTT
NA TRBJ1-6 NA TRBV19 CASSISDYNSPLHF TGTGCCAGTAGTATTTCAGATTATAATTCACCCCTCCACTTT
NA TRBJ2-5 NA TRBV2 CASIRDTYQETQYF TGTGCCAGCATACGGGACACCTATCAAGAGACCCAGTACTTC
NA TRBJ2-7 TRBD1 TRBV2 CALHGTGKREQYF TGTGCCCTCCATGGGACAGGGAAGCGGGAGCAGTACTTC
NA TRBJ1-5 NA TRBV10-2 CASGGHQSNQPQHF TGCGCCAGCGGGGGACATCAAAGCAATCAGCCCCAGCATTTT
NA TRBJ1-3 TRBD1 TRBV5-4 CASSAGTGNGNTIYF TGTGCCAGCAGCGCCGGGACAGGGAATGGAAACACCATATATTTT
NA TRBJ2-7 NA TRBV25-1 CASSQLYEQYF TGTGCCAGCAGTCAACTCTACGAGCAGTACTTC
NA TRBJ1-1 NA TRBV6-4 CASRVSGTNREAFF TGTGCCAGCAGAGTTTCCGGGACAAATCGTGAAGCTTTCTTT
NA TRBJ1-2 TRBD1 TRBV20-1 CSASEGTGGYGYTF TGCAGTGCTAGTGAGGGGACAGGGGGCTATGGCTACACCTTC
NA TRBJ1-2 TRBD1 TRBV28 CASSLGDRGLRGYTF TGTGCCAGCAGTTTAGGAGACAGGGGACTCCGAGGCTACACCTTC
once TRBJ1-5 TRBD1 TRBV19 CASSIDWKGQGRYNQPQHF TGTGCCAGTAGTATAGACTGGAAGGGACAGGGAAGATACAATCAGCCCCAGCATTTT
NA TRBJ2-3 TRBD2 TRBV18 CANRPGGGMADTQYF TGTGCCAACCGCCCCGGGGGGGGTATGGCAGATACGCAGTATTTT
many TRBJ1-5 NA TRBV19 CASSIEGPGIWPQHF TGTGCCAGTAGTATAGAAGGTCCAGGTATTTGGCCCCAGCATTTT